The 25 T cell receptor beta chains below were found in one sample sequenced in a study of T cell responses to AZD1222 COVID-19 vaccine. TCRdb keeps only in-frame clones here, not all; method: immunoSEQ multiplex PCR. Among more than 70,000 clones listed, about 89% were seen once. This sample comprised peripheral blood, obtained 28 days after the second AZD1222 dose. These receptors were obtained from an adult who received the AZD1222 COVID-19 vaccine.

This chain uses TRBV4-2 with TRBJ2-2, with a possible D match to TRBD2 (5 bases). V dropped 1 base and J dropped 8 bases, with 14 bases sitting between them. Germline CDR1 LGHNA, CDR2 YNFKEQ. This CDR3 contains 15 residues. The CDR3 DNA reads as TGTGCCAGCAGCCAAGGGACCACTAGGATGGGGGAGCTGTTTTTT. Translated, it gives CASSQGTTRMGELFF.

The CDR3 region is CASSLYRNNYGYTF. The CDR3 DNA sequence: TGTGCCAGCAGCTTATACAGGAATAACTATGGCTACACCTTC. This chain uses TRBV7-2 with TRBJ1-2, with D possibly being TRBD1 (5 bases). The ends were cut back, 2 bases at V and 1 base at J, with 8 bases in the middle. Germline values: CDR1 SGHTA, CDR2 FQGNSA. CDR3 length equals 14 residues.

This clone has a single count. This sequence joins TRBV18 and TRBJ1-1, with D hard to call. Germline-derived CDR1 and CDR2 are KGHSH and LQKENI. V lost 5 bases and J 4 bases, leaving 11 bases between the germline ends. The CDR3 totals 13 residues. This chain's CDR3 is CASSVSEATEAFF. CDR3 DNA sequence: TGTGCCAGCTCAGTATCGGAGGCCACTGAAGCTTTCTTT.

CDR3 sequence: CASSLRATATDTQYF. The CDR3 nucleotides read TGCGCCAGCAGCTTGCGGGCGACTGCCACAGATACGCAGTATTTT. The chain links TRBV5-1 to TRBJ2-3; D ambiguous. This CDR3 comprises 15 residues. Trimming stripped 1 base from V and 2 bases from J, with 11 bases between. Germline CDR1 SGHRS, CDR2 YFSETQ.

V is TRBV7-8 and J is TRBJ2-6; 7 nucleotides line up with TRBD1. This CDR3 has 19 amino acids. The germline CDR1 and CDR2 sequences are SGHVS and FQNEAQ. V lost 5 bases, J lost 0 bases, and 13 bases stayed unmatched. CDR3 sequence (DNA): TGTGCCAGCAGCCGGCCAGGGCAGGGGGTAGGCTCTGGGGCCAACGTCCTGACTTTC. It codes for CASSRPGQGVGSGANVLTF.

J is TRBJ2-4 and V is TRBV10-2; possibly TRBD1 for D (6 bases). Deletions cut 3 bases from V and 1 base from J, with 13 bases between. Germline V gene sequence: CDR1 WSHSY, CDR2 SAAADI. The CDR3 runs to 16 residues. This chain's CDR3 is CASSDWTVTAKNIQYF. The CDR3 DNA follows: TGCGCCAGCAGTGACTGGACAGTTACCGCCAAAAACATTCAGTACTTC.

The J gene is TRBJ1-6, the V gene TRBV30; the match to TRBD1 covers 10 bases. CDR3 length: 13 amino acids. J was trimmed by 9 bases and V by 5 bases; bases with no gene match: 4. Germline V gene lookup returns CDR1 GTSNPN and CDR2 SVGIG (reference sequence). The CDR3 protein is CAWRGQGFSPLHF. CDR3 sequence (DNA): TGTGCCTGGCGGGGACAGGGGTTTTCACCCCTCCACTTT.

This rearrangement joins TRBV20-1 to TRBJ1-2; no clear D. Trimming shortened V by 6 bases and J by 6 bases, and 11 bases separated the two germline ends. Germline CDR1 is DFQATT and CDR2 is SNEGSKA (reference sequence). The CDR3 length is 11 residues. CDR3 loop: CSAADNNGYTF. CDR3 DNA sequence: TGCAGTGCGGCAGACAACAATGGCTACACCTTC.

This clone was recorded only once. One junction end disagrees with the germline gene, perhaps due to a read error. CDR3 DNA: TGTGCCAGTAGTATTCTGCGTTCAACAAATGAAAAACTGTTTTTT. As protein: CASSILRSTNEKLFF. This rearrangement joins TRBV19 to TRBJ1-4; D gene ambiguous. Germline-derived CDR1 and CDR2 are LNHDA and SQIVND (reference sequence). This CDR3 region has 15 residues. Full variable domain (remainder filled in from reference TRBV19 and TRBJ1-4): DGGITQSPKYLFRKEGQNVTLSCEQNLNHDAMYWYRQDPGQGLRLIYYSQIVNDFQKGDIAEGYSVSREKKESFPLTVTSAQKNPTAFYLCASSILRSTNEKLFFGSGTQLSVL.

CDR3 sequence (DNA): TGTGCCAGCAGCTTTGGTAGCCCGAGGACCGGGGAGCTGTTTTTT. Translation: CASSFGSPRTGELFF. The chain has TRBV5-4 and TRBJ2-2; no firm D call. The CDR3 extends over 15 amino acids. The germline gives CDR1 SGHNT, CDR2 YYREEE (reference sequence). The V and J ends lost 2 bases and 5 bases respectively, with 13 bases between them.

This clone was seen only a few times. V is TRBV2 and J is TRBJ2-7; D is unresolved. V lost 0 bases to trimming and J lost 3 bases, with 12 bases between them. This CDR3 has 15 residues. CDR1 is SNHLY, CDR2 FYNNEI, per germline. This CDR3 is CASSEALRGHYEQYF. The DNA of the CDR3 is TGTGCCAGCAGTGAAGCTTTACGCGGCCACTACGAGCAGTACTTC.

The chain is built from TRBV19 and TRBJ2-2, with 8 positions matching TRBD2. Germline CDR1 and CDR2: LNHDA and SQIVND (reference sequence). There are 15 residues in the CDR3. V dropped 2 bases and J dropped 1; count of bases not matched to a gene: 0. The DNA for the CDR3 is TGTGCCAGTAGTATACTAGCGGGGAACACCGGGGAGCTGTTTTTT. It specifies CASSILAGNTGELFF.

The CDR3 bases are TGTGCCAGCAGCTTATCTAGCCTGGATACGCAGTATTTT. This codes for CASSLSSLDTQYF. The chain employs TRBV7-2 and TRBJ2-3, with a weak D call TRBD2 (5 bases). The CDR3 is 13 residues long. Germline V lookup: CDR1 SGHTA, CDR2 FQGNSA. V gave up 2 bases and J gave up 6 bases, with 9 bases separating them.

The gene calls are TRBV6-8 and TRBJ1-6, with D possibly matching TRBD1 (5 bases). V dropped 6 bases and J dropped 6 bases, with 27 bases sitting between them. Per the germline V gene, CDR1 is MNHGY and CDR2 is SAAAGT. This CDR3 comprises 19 residues. CDR3 nucleotides: TGTGCCAGCAGCCCCCGGGGGAGGGGCCCGTTTTACTTTAATTCACCCCTCCACTTT. Its protein is CASSPRGRGPFYFNSPLHF.

In nucleotides, the CDR3 is TGTGCCAGCACCTTGACTAGCGGGGAGTACAATGAGCAGTTCTTC. It specifies CASTLTSGEYNEQFF. This rearrangement joins TRBV2 to TRBJ2-1; 11 nucleotides match TRBD2. Germline lookup yields CDR1 SNHLY and CDR2 FYNNEI. The V segment lost 7 bases and the J segment 4 bases; nucleotides outside the gene matches: 6. The CDR3 is 15 amino acids.

This sequence joins TRBV20-1 and TRBJ1-2; 8 bases line up with TRBD1. The CDR3 has 16 residues. Germline CDR1 reads DFQATT; CDR2 reads SNEGSKA (reference sequence). Trimming removed 3 bases from V and 6 bases from J; junction bases left unmatched: 15. The CDR3 DNA sequence: TGCAGTGCTAGTCGCTCCCAGGGGGCGCAGGGTGATGGCTACACCTTC. This translates into CSASRSQGAQGDGYTF.

This chain joins TRBV6-4 and TRBJ2-7, with 8 bases that match TRBD1. V trimming: 3 bases; J trimming: 3 bases; junction bases outside the gene matches: 10. The germline gives CDR1 MRHNA, CDR2 SNTAGT. This CDR3 has 16 amino acids. Here the CDR3 reads CASSETTGTGHYEQYF. CDR3 nucleotide sequence: TGTGCCAGCAGTGAAACTACCGGGACAGGCCACTACGAGCAGTACTTC.

The chain carries TRBV6-5 and TRBJ2-2; D gene unclear. With 0 bases removed from V and 6 bases from J, the gap between germline ends came to 5 bases. Germline CDR1 MNHEY, CDR2 SVGAGI. The CDR3 contains 13 residues. The CDR3 DNA reads TGTGCCAGCAGTTACTCGGTCGCCGGGGAGCTGTTTTTT. This codes for CASSYSVAGELFF.

This clone was seen once. The rearrangement uses TRBV18 and TRBJ1-3; 11 bases line up with TRBD1. Unmatched junction bases numbered 4, after V lost 6 bases and J lost 0 bases. The length of the CDR3 is 16 residues. Germline lookup yields CDR1 KGHSH and CDR2 LQKENI. The CDR3 loop reads CASSPGTGGSGNTIYF. The CDR3 coding sequence is TGTGCCAGCTCCCCCGGGACAGGGGGCTCTGGAAACACCATATATTTT.

The V call is TRBV4-1, the J call TRBJ1-2, with no clear D. Germline V gives CDR1 MGHRA, CDR2 YSYEKL. Trimming stripped 1 base from V and 5 bases from J, with 11 bases between. The CDR3 contains 14 residues. For the CDR3, the DNA is TGCGCCAGCAGCCAAGTTGGCAGCACTTATGGCTACACCTTC. It is translated as CASSQVGSTYGYTF.

The rearrangement links TRBV20-1 to TRBJ1-2; D uncertain. The CDR3 contains 16 residues. CDR1 is DFQATT, CDR2 SNEGSKA, per germline (reference sequence). The V end lost 3 bases, the J end lost 5 bases, and 22 bases lay between the germline ends. In DNA form, the CDR3 reads TGCAGTGCTAGTTCGCAGGTCCTGCAACGGGGATATGGCTACACCTTC. Translating gives CSASSQVLQRGYGYTF.

The chain recombines TRBV9 with TRBJ2-3; 8 bases are a match to TRBD1. V shed 3 bases, J shed 4 bases, and the junction held 1 base outside the gene matches. Per the germline V gene, CDR1 is SGDLS and CDR2 is YYNGEE. The CDR3 runs to 13 residues. The CDR3 loop is CASSAGGADTQYF. DNA for the CDR3: TGTGCCAGCAGCGCAGGGGGCGCAGATACGCAGTATTTT.

The CDR3 coding sequence is TGTGCCAGCCTGGAGACGGCCAGACAGGAGACCCAGTACTTC. The encoded protein is CASLETARQETQYF. This chain links TRBV6-5 with TRBJ2-5; weak D call: TRBD1 (5 bases). Looked up from germline, CDR1 is MNHEY and CDR2 is SVGAGI. The CDR3 spans 14 residues. Trimming shortened V by 8 bases and J by 5 bases, and 18 bases separated the two germline ends.

The V gene is TRBV19, the J gene TRBJ1-5; 8 nucleotides line up with TRBD1. With V trimmed by 8 bases and J by 5 bases, 5 bases remained unmatched. The CDR3 runs to 13 residues. Germline CDR1 reads LNHDA; CDR2 reads SQIVND (reference sequence). CDR3 sequence reads: CASDRGLDQPQHF. The CDR3 DNA reads TGTGCCAGTGACAGGGGTCTTGATCAGCCCCAGCATTTT.

The chain is built from TRBV11-2 and TRBJ1-2, with D uncertain. V lost 5 bases, J lost 5 bases, and 21 bases lay in between. Germline CDR1 and CDR2: SGHAT and FQNNGV. The CDR3 runs to 16 residues. CDR3 sequence reads: CASSVNGWTASYGYTF. The CDR3 bases are TGTGCCAGCAGCGTTAACGGATGGACGGCATCATATGGCTACACCTTC. Based on the CDR3 plus reference TRBV11-2 and TRBJ1-2, the full variable domain is EAGVAQSPRYKIIEKRQSVAFWCNPISGHATLYWYQQILGQGPKLLIQFQNNGVVDDSQLPKDRFSAERLKGVDSTLKIQPAKLEDSAVYLCASSVNGWTASYGYTFGSGTRLTVV.